Shown below are 21 T cell receptor beta chains from a single sample sequenced in a study of T cells in women clearing cervical HPV infection. Measured with immunoSEQ multiplex PCR; TCRdb has only the in-frame clones, and not every one. The specimen's table records tens of thousands of clones. Sequenced sample: blood buffy coat. The receptor set was obtained from a woman aged 18 to 75 with a cervical HPV16 infection that either progressed to CIN3+ or cleared (not recorded which).

On this clone: The CDR3 is cut off 3 residues early in the read; its end comes from the germline J gene. The rearrangement links TRBV5-8 to TRBJ2-4, with a weak D call TRBD1 (6 bases). Germline-derived CDR1 and CDR2 are SGHTS and YDEGEE. The CDR3 runs 15 residues. Trimming removed 6 bases from V and 0 bases from J, with 13 bases in between. Incomplete CDR3 DNA: TGTGCCAGCATCCACAGGGCCCTAGCCAAAAACATT. Translating gives CASIHRALAKNI. The complete CDR3 sequence is CASIHRALAKNIQYF.

As concerns this clone: The CDR3 end lies 3 residues beyond the end of the read and is filled in from the germline J gene. The chain carries TRBV7-2 and TRBJ1-2; no definite D call. The CDR3 runs 14 residues. CDR1 SGHTA and CDR2 FQGNSA come from the germline V gene. The covered CDR3 bases are TGTGCCAGCAGAAACCAGGCTTACACAGATACC. It encodes CASRNQAYTDT. The complete CDR3 reads CASRNQAYTDTYTF.

As for this clone: The CDR3 end lies 3 residues beyond the end of the read and is filled in from the germline J gene. The chain couples TRBV14 to TRBJ1-2; 7 nucleotides agree with TRBD1. Unmatched junction bases numbered 3, after V lost 1 base and J lost 7 bases. The CDR3 sequence is 13 residues long. Germline V gene sequence: CDR1 SGHDN, CDR2 FVKESK. CDR3 amino acids: CASSQVGGSGYTF. The CDR3 bases that were read are TGTGCCAGCAGCCAAGTAGGGGGCTCTGGC. Using reference TRBV14 and TRBJ1-2 for the parts outside the CDR3, the full variable domain is EAGVTQFPSHSVIEKGQTVTLRCDPISGHDNLYWYRRVMGKEIKFLLHFVKESKQDESGMPNNRFLAERTGGTYSTLKVQPAELEDSGVYFCASSQVGGSGYTFGSGTRLTVV.

Concerning this clone: Read data end 3 residues before the CDR3 end; the end is taken from the germline J gene. This rearrangement joins TRBV6-2 or TRBV6-3 to TRBJ2-1; the match to TRBD2 covers 12 bases. V was pared by 6 bases and J by 2 bases, with 5 bases of the junction left unmatched. CDR3 length: 16 amino acids. Germline CDR1 and CDR2: MNHEY and SVGEGT. CDR3 region: CASSALAGGTYNEQFF. Partial CDR3 DNA: TGTGCCAGCAGCGCCCTAGCGGGGGGGACCTACAATGAG.

Worth noting for this clone: The missing CDR3 end, 3 residues past where the read stops, is filled in from the germline J gene. J is TRBJ1-2 and V is TRBV7-9; D not certain. Per the germline V gene, CDR1 is SEHNR and CDR2 is FQNEAQ (reference sequence). CDR3 length: 12 amino acids. Here the CDR3 reads CASSKSWLDYTF. CDR3 DNA, as far as it was read: TGTGCCAGCAGCAAAAGCTGGTTAGAT.

A note on this clone: The CDR3 extends 3 residues past the end of the read, so its final part is completed from the germline J gene. The J gene is TRBJ1-1, the V gene TRBV11-2, with D possibly being TRBD1 (5 bases). Germline V lookup: CDR1 SGHAT, CDR2 FQNNGV. CDR3 size: 15 residues. The CDR3: CASSLDRGWKETAFF. The DNA read from the CDR3 is TGTGCCAGCAGCTTAGATCGGGGGTGGAAAGAGACA.

About this clone: With the read ending 3 residues before the CDR3 end, the germline J gene is used to fill in that end. The V and J genes are TRBV7-2 and TRBJ1-1; D ambiguous. Germline V CDR1 and CDR2: SGHTA, FQGNSA. V was trimmed by 1 base and J by 6 bases, leaving 12 bases between them. The CDR3 spans 14 residues. This chain's CDR3 is CASSLGRARAEAFF. The sequenced CDR3 bases are TGTGCCAGCAGCTTAGGGCGGGCGCGGGCTGAA.

The CDR3 sequence: CASSLGQGAYEQYF. The CDR3 bases that were read are TGTGCCAGCAGCTTGGGGCAGGGGGCCTACGAG. The chain links TRBV5-6 to TRBJ2-7; 7 nucleotides line up with TRBD1. The read comes to an end 3 residues before the CDR3 does, leaving the germline J gene to fill in the end. The germline V gene encodes CDR1 SGHDT and CDR2 YYEEEE. V gave up 0 bases and J gave up 2 bases; unmatched junction bases: 2. The CDR3 extends over 14 amino acids.

Concerning this clone itself: The read ends 3 residues before the CDR3 terminus; that terminus is restored from the germline J gene. The V and J genes are TRBV7-9 and TRBJ1-5, with 9 bases aligning to TRBD1. The CDR3 is 15 amino acids. Germline CDR1 SEHNR, CDR2 FQNEAQ (reference sequence). The V segment lost 8 bases and the J segment 6 bases; nucleotides outside the gene matches: 11. The CDR3 bases that were read are TGTGCCAGCTCAGGGGACAGGGTGGGTAGTCAGCCC. Translating gives CASSGDRVGSQP. The whole CDR3 sequence is CASSGDRVGSQPQHF.

Regarding this clone: The read ends 3 residues before the CDR3 terminus; that terminus is restored from the germline J gene. V gene TRBV18 combines with J gene TRBJ1-2, with a possible D match to TRBD1 (6 bases). The CDR3 runs 13 residues. The germline gives CDR1 KGHSH, CDR2 LQKENI. Here the CDR3 reads CASSPSQGNDYTF. The sequenced CDR3 bases are TGTGCCAGCTCACCCTCACAGGGCAATGAC. The full variable domain, its missing parts supplied by reference TRBV18 and TRBJ1-2, is NAGVMQNPRHLVRRRGQEARLRCSPMKGHSHVYWYRQLPEEGLKFMVYLQKENIIDESGMPKERFSAEFPKEGPSILRIQQVVRGDSAAYFCASSPSQGNDYTFGSGTRLTVV.

Concerning this clone: Read coverage stops 3 residues before the CDR3 terminus; the germline J gene supplies the remainder. The chain recombines TRBV2 with TRBJ1-5; D is perhaps TRBD1 (6 bases). CDR1 SNHLY and CDR2 FYNNEI come from the germline V gene. V was trimmed by 0 bases and J by 6 bases, leaving 15 bases between them. The CDR3 length is 16 residues. CDR3 protein: CASSEALSRGGQPQHF. The DNA read from the CDR3 is TGTGCCAGCAGTGAAGCGCTTAGCAGGGGCGGTCAGCCC.

With regard to this clone: Read data end 3 residues before the CDR3 end; the end is taken from the germline J gene. The chain employs TRBV5-4 and TRBJ2-5, with TRBD2 as a possible D gene (6 bases). The V gene lost 4 bases and the J gene lost 2 bases, with 12 bases spanning the gap. In germline, CDR1 is SGHNT, CDR2 YYREEE (reference sequence). The CDR3 consists of 14 residues. This chain's CDR3 is CASSLGLAQETQYF. The covered CDR3 bases are TGTGCCAGCAGCCTGGGACTTGCACAAGAGACC.

A note on this clone: The read terminates 3 residues ahead of where the CDR3 ends, so the germline J gene completes it. The chain has TRBV20-1 and TRBJ2-1; D is possibly TRBD1 (6 bases). With 0 bases removed from V and 4 bases from J, the gap between germline ends came to 13 bases. The CDR3 is made up of 15 amino acids. Germline V gives CDR1 DFQATT, CDR2 SNEGSKA (reference sequence). CDR3 region: CSARDPRGNYNEQFF. CDR3 bases read: TGCAGTGCTAGAGATCCGAGGGGGAATTACAATGAG.

On this clone itself: Read sequence stops 3 residues before the CDR3 end, and the germline J gene provides the missing end. The rearrangement joins TRBV19 to TRBJ2-2; TRBD1 might be the D (5 bases). Germline values: CDR1 LNHDA, CDR2 SQIVND (reference sequence). Trimming stripped 4 bases from V and 3 bases from J, with 12 bases between. This CDR3 comprises 15 residues. The CDR3 is CASSRRGADTGELFF. Incomplete CDR3 DNA: TGTGCCAGTAGTAGAAGGGGCGCGGACACCGGGGAG. The full variable domain, with the rest looked up from reference TRBV19 and TRBJ2-2, is DGGITQSPKYLFRKEGQNVTLSCEQNLNHDAMYWYRQDPGQGLRLIYYSQIVNDFQKGDIAEGYSVSREKKESFPLTVTSAQKNPTAFYLCASSRRGADTGELFFGEGSRLTVL.

On this clone itself: The read finishes 3 residues shy of the CDR3 end, and the germline J gene is used to complete it. The chain employs TRBV5-6 and TRBJ1-2, with a possible D match to TRBD1 (5 bases). V was clipped by 4 bases and J by 1 base, with 14 bases between them. The CDR3 loop spans 15 amino acids. Per germline, CDR1 SGHDT and CDR2 YYEEEE. The covered CDR3 bases are TGTGCCAGCAGCAAAAATAGGGGAGGTAACTATGGC. Translating gives CASSKNRGGNYG. The full CDR3 reads CASSKNRGGNYGYTF.

A remark on this clone: The CDR3 goes on 3 residues after the read ends, and that part is filled in from the germline J gene. The chain uses TRBV7-9 and TRBJ1-5; D is possibly TRBD1 (5 bases). Germline CDR1 reads SEHNR; CDR2 reads FQNEAQ (reference sequence). This CDR3 is built from 13 residues. V lost 0 bases and J 9 bases, leaving 9 bases between the germline ends. CDR3 bases read: TGTGCCAGCAGCTTAGCTGGAACAGGGCCC. Encoded protein: CASSLAGTGP. The whole CDR3 sequence is CASSLAGTGPQHF.

On this clone itself: The read is 3 residues too short to cover the CDR3 end, so that end is filled in from the germline J gene. Other DNA sequences of this sample code for an identical CDR3. The chain joins TRBV12-3 or TRBV12-4 to TRBJ1-6; D gene uncertain. V was pared by 6 bases and J by 3 bases, with 6 bases between. The CDR3 has 13 residues. The CDR3 loop is CASRWLYNSPLHF. CDR3 bases read: TGTGCCAGCAGATGGCTCTATAATTCACCC.

Details on this clone: The CDR3 end lies 3 residues beyond the end of the read and is filled in from the germline J gene. The rearrangement links TRBV6-1 to TRBJ2-5; D call uncertain. This CDR3 is built from 14 residues. The V gene's germline CDR1 is MNHNS and CDR2 SASEGT. V dropped 1 base and J dropped 5 bases, with 11 bases sitting between them. CDR3 residues: CASSEGPARETQYF. The CDR3 DNA, read in part, is TGTGCCAGCAGTGAAGGGCCAGCTAGGGAGACC.

On this clone itself: The read finishes 3 residues shy of the CDR3 end, and the germline J gene is used to complete it. V is TRBV19 and J is TRBJ1-1; D might be TRBD1 (5 bases). Per germline, CDR1 LNHDA and CDR2 SQIVND (reference sequence). This CDR3 has 12 residues. With 5 bases removed from V and 4 bases from J, the gap between germline ends came to 8 bases. The CDR3 here is CASSPRVTEAFF. The part of the CDR3 DNA that was read is TGTGCCAGTAGTCCCAGGGTCACTGAA.

About this clone itself: The sequence runs out 3 residues before the end of the CDR3; the remainder is reconstructed from the germline J gene. This chain joins TRBV6-2 or TRBV6-3 and TRBJ2-1, with a weak D call TRBD2 (5 bases). CDR3 length equals 16 residues. The germline gives CDR1 MNHEY, CDR2 SVGEGT. V was trimmed by 4 bases and J by 8 bases, leaving 21 bases between them. CDR3 DNA (partial): TGTGCCAGCAGTTTCAAAAGACTACGCCCGTCGCATGAG. Amino acids: CASSFKRLRPSHE. The whole CDR3 sequence is CASSFKRLRPSHEQFF.

This clone ranks as medium-sized (0.01 to 0.1%) in terms of frequency. The read ends 3 residues early relative to the CDR3; the germline J gene fills the gap. The J gene is TRBJ2-2, the V gene TRBV18; 8 bases align to TRBD2. Germline V gene data show CDR1 as KGHSH and CDR2 as LQKENI. Trimming took 3 bases from V and 0 from J; bases not matched to a gene: 6. The CDR3 has 17 amino acids. The CDR3 loop reads CASSPDRGGSNTGELFF. The covered CDR3 bases are TGTGCCAGCTCACCGGATCGGGGGGGATCGAACACCGGGGAG.